This TCR beta chain is drawn from a study of cytomegalovirus exposure and HLA in healthy donors. The data were produced by immunoSEQ multiplex PCR, yet TCRdb's version contains in-frame clones alone and is incomplete. This table holds about 38,000 clones, 80% to 95% found once. Germline V lookup: CDR1 SGHDT, CDR2 YYEEEE. This CDR3 is built from 15 residues. Trimming left V 4 bases short and J 0 bases short, with 11 bases between. This sequence joins TRBV5-6 and TRBJ1-5; tentative D call: TRBD1 (5 bases). This TCR derives from a man between 18 and 35 years old in good health and CMV-seronegative. Sequenced: PBMCs. CDR3 bases: TGTGCCAGCAGCGAGACCGGGGGTAGCAATCAGCCCCAGCATTTT. This encodes CASSETGGSNQPQHF.